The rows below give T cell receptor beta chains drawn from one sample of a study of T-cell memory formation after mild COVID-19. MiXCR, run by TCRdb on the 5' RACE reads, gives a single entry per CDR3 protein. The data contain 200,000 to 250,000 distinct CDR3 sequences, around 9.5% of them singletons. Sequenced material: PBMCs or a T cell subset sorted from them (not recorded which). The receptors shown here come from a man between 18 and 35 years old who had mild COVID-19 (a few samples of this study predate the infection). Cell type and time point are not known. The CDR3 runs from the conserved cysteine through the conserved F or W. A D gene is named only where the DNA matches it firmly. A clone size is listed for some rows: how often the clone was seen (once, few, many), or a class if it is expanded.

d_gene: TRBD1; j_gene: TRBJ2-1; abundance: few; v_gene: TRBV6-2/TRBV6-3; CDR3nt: TGTGCCAGCAGGCGGGGACAGGCCTACTCCTACAATGAGCAGTTCTTC; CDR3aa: CASRRGQAYSYNEQFF
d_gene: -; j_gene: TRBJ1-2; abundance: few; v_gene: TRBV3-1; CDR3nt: TGTGCCAGCAGCCATACGAATGGCTACACCTTC; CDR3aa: CASSHTNGYTF
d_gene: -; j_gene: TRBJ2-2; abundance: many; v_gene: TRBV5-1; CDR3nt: TGCGCCAGCAGCTTGGGATCCGGAGTTTACACCGGGGAGCTGTTTTTT; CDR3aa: CASSLGSGVYTGELFF
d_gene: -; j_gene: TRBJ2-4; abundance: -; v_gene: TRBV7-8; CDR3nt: TGTGCCAGCAGCAGATTACAGGGTAAAAACATTCAGTACTTC; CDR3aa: CASSRLQGKNIQYF
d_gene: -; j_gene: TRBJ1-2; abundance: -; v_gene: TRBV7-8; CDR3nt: TGTGCCAGCAGCTTAGTATTTGCAGGGGTTGGTGGCTACACCTTC; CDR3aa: CASSLVFAGVGGYTF
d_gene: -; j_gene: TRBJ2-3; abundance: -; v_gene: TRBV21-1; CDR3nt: TGTGCCAGCAGCAAAGGGGGAACTAGCGGGCCGAGCACAGATACGCAGTATTTT; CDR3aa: CASSKGGTSGPSTDTQYF
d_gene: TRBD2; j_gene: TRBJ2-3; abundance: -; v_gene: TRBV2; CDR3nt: TGTGCCAGCTGCCGGGATGCGGGGGGGCCCTCAGATACGCAGTATTTT; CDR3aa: CASCRDAGGPSDTQYF
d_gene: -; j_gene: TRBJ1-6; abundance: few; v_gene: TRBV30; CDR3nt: TGTGCCTGGAGAGTGGTGGGTCAGGGTGTTTCACCCCTCCACTTT; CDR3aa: CAWRVVGQGVSPLHF
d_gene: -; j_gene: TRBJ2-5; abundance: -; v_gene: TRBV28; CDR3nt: TGTGCCAGCAGTCCCCCTCGGGGCGGGGGCGGGGAGACCCAGTACTTC; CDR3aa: CASSPPRGGGGETQYF
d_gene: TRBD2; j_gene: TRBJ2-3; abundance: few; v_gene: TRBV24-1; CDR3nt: TGTGCCACCAGTGACACACTAGCGGGGGGGCCAGATACGCAGTATTTT; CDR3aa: CATSDTLAGGPDTQYF
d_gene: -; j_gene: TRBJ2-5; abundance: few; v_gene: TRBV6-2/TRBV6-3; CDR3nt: TGTGCCAGCAAGGACAAGACGGGTCGGGAGACCCAGTACTTC; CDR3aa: CASKDKTGRETQYF
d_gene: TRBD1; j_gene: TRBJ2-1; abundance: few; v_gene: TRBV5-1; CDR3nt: TGCGCCAGCAGTTCCGACAGGGCCGTGTCCCAAGGGCAGTTCTTC; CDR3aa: CASSSDRAVSQGQFF
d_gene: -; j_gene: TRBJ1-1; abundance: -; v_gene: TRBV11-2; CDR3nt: TGTGCCAGCAGCTTAATTAGAGGGTCCAGCACTGAAGCTTTCTTT; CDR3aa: CASSLIRGSSTEAFF
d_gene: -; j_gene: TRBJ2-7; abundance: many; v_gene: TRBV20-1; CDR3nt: TGCAGTGCTGGGGGCCCCAACGAGCAGTACTTC; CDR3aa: CSAGGPNEQYF
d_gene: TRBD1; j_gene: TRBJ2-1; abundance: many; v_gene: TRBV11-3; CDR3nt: TGTGCCAGCAGCTTAGATCAATCGGGGACAGGCTCCTACAATGAGCAGTTCTTC; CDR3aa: CASSLDQSGTGSYNEQFF
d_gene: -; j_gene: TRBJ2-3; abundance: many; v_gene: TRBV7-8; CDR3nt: TGTGCCAGCAGCTTAGATCAGGGCTCGGGGTATTTT; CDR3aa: CASSLDQGSGYF
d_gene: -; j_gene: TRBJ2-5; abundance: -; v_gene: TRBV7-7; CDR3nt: TGTGCTAGCAGCTTAGGTCTTTCTCGGGAGACCCAGTACTTC; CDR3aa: CASSLGLSRETQYF
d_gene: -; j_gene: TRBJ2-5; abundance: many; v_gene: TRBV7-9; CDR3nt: TGTGCCAGCAGCTCCTCGGGAGGGGGCGCATGGGAGACCCAGTACTTC; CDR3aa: CASSSSGGGAWETQYF
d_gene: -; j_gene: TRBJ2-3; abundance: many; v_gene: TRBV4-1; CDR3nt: TGCGCCAGCAGCCAAGAGGCCAGGCCTAGCACAGATACGCAGTATTTT; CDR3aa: CASSQEARPSTDTQYF
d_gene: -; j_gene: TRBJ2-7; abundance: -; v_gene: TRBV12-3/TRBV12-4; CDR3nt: TGTGCCAGCGGGAATTTGCCGGTCTCCTACGAGCAGTACTTC; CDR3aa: CASGNLPVSYEQYF
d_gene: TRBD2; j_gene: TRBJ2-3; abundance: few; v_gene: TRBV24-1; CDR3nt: TGTGCCACCAGTGATCCAACGCCGGGGGGGTCTGGCACAGATACGCAGTATTTT; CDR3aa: CATSDPTPGGSGTDTQYF
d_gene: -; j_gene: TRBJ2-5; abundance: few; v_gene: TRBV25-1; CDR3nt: TGTGCCAGCAGTGAACTCGCCGGACCCCAAGAGACCCAGTACTTC; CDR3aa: CASSELAGPQETQYF
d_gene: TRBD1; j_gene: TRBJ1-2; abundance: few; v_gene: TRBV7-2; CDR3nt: TGTGCCAGCAGCTTGACAGGGGCCCCTAACTATGGCTACACCTTC; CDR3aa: CASSLTGAPNYGYTF
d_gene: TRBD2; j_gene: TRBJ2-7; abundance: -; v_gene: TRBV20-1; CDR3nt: TGCAGTGCCCCCTCCCCGGGGAGGGGCTCCTACGAGCAGTACTTC; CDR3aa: CSAPSPGRGSYEQYF
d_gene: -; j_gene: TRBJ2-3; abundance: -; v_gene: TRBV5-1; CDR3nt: TGCGCCAGCAGCTTTGGGAACAGTGGGGGCACAGATACGCAGTATTTT; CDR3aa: CASSFGNSGGTDTQYF
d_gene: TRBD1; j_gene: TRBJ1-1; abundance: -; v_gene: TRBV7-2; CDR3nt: TGTGCCAGCAGCCACTCCCGGACAGGGCGGCCTGAAGCTTTCTTT; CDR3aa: CASSHSRTGRPEAFF
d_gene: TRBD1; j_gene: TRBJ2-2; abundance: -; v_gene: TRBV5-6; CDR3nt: TGTGCCAGCAGCTTGCGCCGGGACAGTTCCGCCGGGGAGCTGTTTTTT; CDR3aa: CASSLRRDSSAGELFF
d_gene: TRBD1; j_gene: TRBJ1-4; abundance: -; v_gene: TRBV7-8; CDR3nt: TGTGCCAGCATGCGGGGCAGGGGGGCAACTAATGAAAAACTGTTTTTT; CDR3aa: CASMRGRGATNEKLFF
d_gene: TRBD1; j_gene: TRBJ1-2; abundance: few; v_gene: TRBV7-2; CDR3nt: TGTGCCAGCAGCTCCTTCGGTGGGGGACAGGGCTATGGCTACACCTTC; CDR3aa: CASSSFGGGQGYGYTF
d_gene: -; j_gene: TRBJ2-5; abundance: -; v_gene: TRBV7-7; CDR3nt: TGTGCTAGCAGCTCGTGGATGGGAGGAGGGGAGACCCAGTACTTC; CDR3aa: CASSSWMGGGETQYF
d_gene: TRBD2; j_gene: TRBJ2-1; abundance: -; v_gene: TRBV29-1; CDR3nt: TGCAGCGCCGTAGGGACTAGCGGGTACAATGAGCAGTTCTTC; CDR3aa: CSAVGTSGYNEQFF
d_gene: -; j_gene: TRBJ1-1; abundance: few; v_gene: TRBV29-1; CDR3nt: TGCAGCGTTGACCGGGGTATGAACACTGAAGCTTTCTTT; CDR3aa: CSVDRGMNTEAFF
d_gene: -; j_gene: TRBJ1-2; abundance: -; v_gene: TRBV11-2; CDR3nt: TGTGCCAGCAGTCGACCCGGGGGAAACTATGGCTACACCTTC; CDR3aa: CASSRPGGNYGYTF
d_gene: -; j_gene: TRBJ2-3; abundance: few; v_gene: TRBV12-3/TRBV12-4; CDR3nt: TGTGCCAGCAGCCGACTCTTTCCGGGCACAGATACGCAGTATTTT; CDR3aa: CASSRLFPGTDTQYF
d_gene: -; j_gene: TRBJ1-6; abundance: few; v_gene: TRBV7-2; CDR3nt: TGTGCCGGGAGAGGGGTCAATAATTCACCCCTCCACTTT; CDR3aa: CAGRGVNNSPLHF
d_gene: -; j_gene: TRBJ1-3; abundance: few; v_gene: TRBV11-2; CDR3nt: TGTGCCAGCAGCACCGGAAACACCATATATTTT; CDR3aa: CASSTGNTIYF
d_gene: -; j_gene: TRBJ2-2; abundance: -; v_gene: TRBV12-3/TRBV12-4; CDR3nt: TGTGCCAGCAGGACGGGCAGGACGGGGGAGCTGTTTTTT; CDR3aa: CASRTGRTGELFF
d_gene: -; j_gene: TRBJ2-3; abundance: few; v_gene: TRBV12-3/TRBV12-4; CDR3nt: TGTGCCAGCAGTTTAGGGCGACTAGGTTCAGATACGCAGTATTTT; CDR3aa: CASSLGRLGSDTQYF
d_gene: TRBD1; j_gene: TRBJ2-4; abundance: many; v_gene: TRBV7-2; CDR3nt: TGTGCCAGCAGTCCGGACAGGGGGGACATTCAGTACTTC; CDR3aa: CASSPDRGDIQYF
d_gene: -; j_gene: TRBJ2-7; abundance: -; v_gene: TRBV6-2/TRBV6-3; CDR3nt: TGTGCCAGCAGACAGGGTTTGGGCGAGCAGTACTTC; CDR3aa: CASRQGLGEQYF
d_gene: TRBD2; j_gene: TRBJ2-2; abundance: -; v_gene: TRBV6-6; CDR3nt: TGTGCCAGCAGTTACGTGGGAGGGATGAACACCGGGGAGCTGTTTTTT; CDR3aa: CASSYVGGMNTGELFF
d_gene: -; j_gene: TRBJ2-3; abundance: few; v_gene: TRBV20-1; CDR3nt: TGCAGTGCTAGAGATTTACAGGCTTGGGATACGCAGTATTTT; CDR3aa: CSARDLQAWDTQYF
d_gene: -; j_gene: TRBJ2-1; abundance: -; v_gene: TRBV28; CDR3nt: TGTGCCAGCAGTTTAGCCACCAATTCCAATGAGCAGTTCTTC; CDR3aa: CASSLATNSNEQFF
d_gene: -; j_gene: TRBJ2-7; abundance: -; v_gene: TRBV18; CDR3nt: TGTGCCAGCTCACCGTCACAGGACTACGAGCAGTACTTC; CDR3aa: CASSPSQDYEQYF
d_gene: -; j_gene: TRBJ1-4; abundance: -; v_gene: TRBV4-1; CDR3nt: TGCGCCAGCAGCCAAGAACTGGCAAGTAATGAAAAACTGTTTTTT; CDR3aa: CASSQELASNEKLFF
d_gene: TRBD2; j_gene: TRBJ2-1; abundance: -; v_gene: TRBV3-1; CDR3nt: TGTGCCAGCAGTCCGACTAGCGGGGACGGGAGTGAGCAGTTCTTC; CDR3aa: CASSPTSGDGSEQFF
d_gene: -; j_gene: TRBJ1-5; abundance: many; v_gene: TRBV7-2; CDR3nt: TGTGCCAGCAGCTTAGGGAGGGATCAGCCCCAGCATTTT; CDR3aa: CASSLGRDQPQHF